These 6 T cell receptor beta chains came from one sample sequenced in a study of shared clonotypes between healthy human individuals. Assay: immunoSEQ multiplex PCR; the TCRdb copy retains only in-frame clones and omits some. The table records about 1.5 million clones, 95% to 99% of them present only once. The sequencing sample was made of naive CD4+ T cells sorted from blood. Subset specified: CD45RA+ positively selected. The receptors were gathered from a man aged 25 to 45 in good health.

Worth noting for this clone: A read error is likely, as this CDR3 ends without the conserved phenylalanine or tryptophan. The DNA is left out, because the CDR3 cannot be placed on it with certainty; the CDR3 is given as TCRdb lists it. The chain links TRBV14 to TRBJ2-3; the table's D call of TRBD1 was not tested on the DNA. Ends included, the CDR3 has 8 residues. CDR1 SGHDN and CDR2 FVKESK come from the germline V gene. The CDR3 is CASSHNQG.

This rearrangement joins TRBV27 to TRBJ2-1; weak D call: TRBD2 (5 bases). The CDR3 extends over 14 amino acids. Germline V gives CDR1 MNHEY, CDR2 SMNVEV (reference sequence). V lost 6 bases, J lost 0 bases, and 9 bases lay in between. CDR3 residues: CASSGDHSYNEQFF. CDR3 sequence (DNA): TGTGCCAGCAGCGGGGATCACTCCTACAATGAGCAGTTCTTC.

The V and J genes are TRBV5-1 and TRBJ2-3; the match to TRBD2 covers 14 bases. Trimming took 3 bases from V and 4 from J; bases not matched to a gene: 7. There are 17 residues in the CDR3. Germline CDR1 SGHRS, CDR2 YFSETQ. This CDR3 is CASSSGLAGGGADTQYF. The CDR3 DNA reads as TGCGCCAGCAGCTCCGGACTAGCGGGAGGTGGAGCAGATACGCAGTATTTT.

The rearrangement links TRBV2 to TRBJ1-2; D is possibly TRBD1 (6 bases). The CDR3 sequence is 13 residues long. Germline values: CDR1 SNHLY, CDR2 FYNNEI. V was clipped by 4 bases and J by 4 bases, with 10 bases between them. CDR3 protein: CASSVDSLYGYTF. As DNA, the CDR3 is TGTGCCAGCAGTGTGGACAGTCTCTATGGCTACACCTTC.

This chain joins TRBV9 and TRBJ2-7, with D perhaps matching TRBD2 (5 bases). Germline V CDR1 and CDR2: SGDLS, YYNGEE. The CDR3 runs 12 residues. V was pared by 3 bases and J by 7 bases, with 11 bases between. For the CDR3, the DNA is TGTGCCAGCAGCGGGAGCCGAGGGGAGCAGTACTTC. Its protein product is CASSGSRGEQYF.

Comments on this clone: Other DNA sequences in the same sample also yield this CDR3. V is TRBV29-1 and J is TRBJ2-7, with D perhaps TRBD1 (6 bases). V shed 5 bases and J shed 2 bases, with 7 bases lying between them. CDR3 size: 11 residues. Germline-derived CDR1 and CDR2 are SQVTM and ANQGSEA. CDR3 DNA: TGCAGCGTTCAGGGGACCTACGAGCAGTACTTC. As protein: CSVQGTYEQYF.